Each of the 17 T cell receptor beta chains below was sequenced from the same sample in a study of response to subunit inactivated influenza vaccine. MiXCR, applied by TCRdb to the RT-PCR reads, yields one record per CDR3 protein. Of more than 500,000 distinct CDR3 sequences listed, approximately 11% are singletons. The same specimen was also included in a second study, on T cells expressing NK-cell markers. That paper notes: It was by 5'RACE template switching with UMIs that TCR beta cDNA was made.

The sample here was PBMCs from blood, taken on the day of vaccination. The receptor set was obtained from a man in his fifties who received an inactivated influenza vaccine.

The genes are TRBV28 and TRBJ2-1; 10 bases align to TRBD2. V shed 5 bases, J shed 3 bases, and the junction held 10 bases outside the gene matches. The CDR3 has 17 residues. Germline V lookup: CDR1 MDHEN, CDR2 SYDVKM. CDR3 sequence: CASSDSGGQPNYNEQFF. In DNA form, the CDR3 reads TGTGCCAGCAGTGATAGCGGGGGGCAACCCAACTACAATGAGCAGTTCTTC.

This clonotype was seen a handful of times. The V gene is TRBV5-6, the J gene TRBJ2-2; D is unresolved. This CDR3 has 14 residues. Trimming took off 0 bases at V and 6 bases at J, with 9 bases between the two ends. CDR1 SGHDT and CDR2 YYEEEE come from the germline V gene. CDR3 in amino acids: CASSLDRLAGELFF. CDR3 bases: TGTGCCAGCAGCTTGGACCGGTTAGCCGGGGAGCTGTTTTTT.

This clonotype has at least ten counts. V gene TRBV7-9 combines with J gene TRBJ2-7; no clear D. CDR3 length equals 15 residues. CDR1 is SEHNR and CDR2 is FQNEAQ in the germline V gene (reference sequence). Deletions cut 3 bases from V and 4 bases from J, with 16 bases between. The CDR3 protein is CASSFTAGSLYEQYF. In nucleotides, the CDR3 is TGTGCCAGCAGCTTTACGGCAGGATCATTATACGAGCAGTACTTC.

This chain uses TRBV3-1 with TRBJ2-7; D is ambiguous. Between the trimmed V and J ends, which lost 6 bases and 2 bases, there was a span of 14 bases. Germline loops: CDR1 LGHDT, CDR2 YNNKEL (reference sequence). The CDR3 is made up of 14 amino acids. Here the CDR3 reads CASRGNPNAYEQYF. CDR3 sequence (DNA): TGTGCCAGCAGGGGTAACCCGAATGCCTACGAGCAGTACTTC.

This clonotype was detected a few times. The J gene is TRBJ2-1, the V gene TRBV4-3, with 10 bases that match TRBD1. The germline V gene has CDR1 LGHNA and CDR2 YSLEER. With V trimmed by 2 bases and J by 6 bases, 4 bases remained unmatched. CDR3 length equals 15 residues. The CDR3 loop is CASSQRQGASNEQFF. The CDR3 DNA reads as TGCGCCAGCAGCCAAAGACAGGGGGCAAGCAATGAGCAGTTCTTC.

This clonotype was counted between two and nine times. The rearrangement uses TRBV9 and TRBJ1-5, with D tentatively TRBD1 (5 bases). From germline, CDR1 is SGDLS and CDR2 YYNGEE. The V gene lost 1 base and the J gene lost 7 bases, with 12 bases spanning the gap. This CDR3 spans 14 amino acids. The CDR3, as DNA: TGTGCCAGCAGCGTAAGGGGTGTTGGACAGCCCCAGCATTTT. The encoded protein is CASSVRGVGQPQHF.

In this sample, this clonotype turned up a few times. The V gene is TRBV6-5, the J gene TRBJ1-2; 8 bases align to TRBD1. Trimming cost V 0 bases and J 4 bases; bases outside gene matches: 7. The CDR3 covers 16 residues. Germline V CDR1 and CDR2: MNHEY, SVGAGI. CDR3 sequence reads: CASSYSAGGAGYGYTF. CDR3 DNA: TGTGCCAGCAGTTACTCAGCAGGGGGCGCGGGCTATGGCTACACCTTC.

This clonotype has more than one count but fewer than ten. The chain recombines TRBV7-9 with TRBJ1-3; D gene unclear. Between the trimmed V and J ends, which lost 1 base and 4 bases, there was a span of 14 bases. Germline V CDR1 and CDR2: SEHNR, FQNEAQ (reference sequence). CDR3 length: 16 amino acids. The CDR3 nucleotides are TGTGCCAGCAGCTTAGGGGGAGCCGGTTACGGAAACACCATATATTTT. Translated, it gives CASSLGGAGYGNTIYF.

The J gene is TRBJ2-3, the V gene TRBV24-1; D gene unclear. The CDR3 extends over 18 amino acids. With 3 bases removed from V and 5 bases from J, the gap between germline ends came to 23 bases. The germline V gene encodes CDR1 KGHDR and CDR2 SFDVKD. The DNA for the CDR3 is TGTGCCACCAGTGATCCGCGTCAAGATGCCCCCGACCAAGATACGCAGTATTTT. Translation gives CATSDPRQDAPDQDTQYF.

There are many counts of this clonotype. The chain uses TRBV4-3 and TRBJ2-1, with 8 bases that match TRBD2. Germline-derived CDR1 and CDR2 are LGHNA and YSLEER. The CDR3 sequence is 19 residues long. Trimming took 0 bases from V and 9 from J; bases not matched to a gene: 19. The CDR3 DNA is TGCGCCAGCAGCCAAGATTTTGTGTTGCTCCCGGGAGGGCCGGTTGAGCAGTTCTTC. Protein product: CASSQDFVLLPGGPVEQFF.

CDR3 in DNA: TGTGCCAGCTCACCACTTTTTAATGAGCAGTTCTTC. Translating gives CASSPLFNEQFF. V is TRBV18 and J is TRBJ2-1; D is unresolved. The germline V gene encodes CDR1 KGHSH and CDR2 LQKENI. The V gene lost 1 base and the J gene lost 7 bases, with 5 bases spanning the gap. This CDR3 region has 12 residues.

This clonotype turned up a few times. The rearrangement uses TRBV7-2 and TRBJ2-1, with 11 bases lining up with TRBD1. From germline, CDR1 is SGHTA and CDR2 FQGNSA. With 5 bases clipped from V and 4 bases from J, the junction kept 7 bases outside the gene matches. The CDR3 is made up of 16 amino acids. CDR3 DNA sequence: TGTGCCAGCAGCCGGACAGGGGGCAGGTTATACAATGAGCAGTTCTTC. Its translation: CASSRTGGRLYNEQFF.

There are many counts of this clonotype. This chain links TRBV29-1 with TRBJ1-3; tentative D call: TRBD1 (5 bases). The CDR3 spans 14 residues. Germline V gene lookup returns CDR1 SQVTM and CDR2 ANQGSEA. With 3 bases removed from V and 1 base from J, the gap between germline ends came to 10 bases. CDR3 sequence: CSVDSAGSGNTIYF. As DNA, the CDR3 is TGCAGCGTTGATTCAGCAGGGTCTGGAAACACCATATATTTT. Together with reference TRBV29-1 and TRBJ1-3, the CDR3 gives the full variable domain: SAVISQKPSRDICQRGTSLTIQCQVDSQVTMMFWYRQQPGQSLTLIATANQGSEATYESGFVIDKFPISRPNLTFSTLTVSNMSPEDSSIYLCSVDSAGSGNTIYFGEGSWLTVV.

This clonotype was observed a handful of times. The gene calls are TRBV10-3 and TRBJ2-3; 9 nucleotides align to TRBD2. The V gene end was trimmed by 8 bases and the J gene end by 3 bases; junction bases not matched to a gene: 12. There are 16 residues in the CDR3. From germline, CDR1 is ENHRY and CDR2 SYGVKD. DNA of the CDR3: TGTGCCATCGCCCCTGAAGCGGGGGGTGGGACAGATACGCAGTATTTT. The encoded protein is CAIAPEAGGGTDTQYF.

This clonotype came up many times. This CDR3 reads CATSARGGQETQYF. The CDR3 nucleotides read TGTGCCACCAGCGCGCGCGGGGGCCAAGAGACCCAGTACTTC. The V and J genes are TRBV15 and TRBJ2-5, with 7 nucleotides matching TRBD2. Germline-derived CDR1 and CDR2 are LNHNV and YYDKDF (reference sequence). The CDR3 covers 14 residues. Unmatched junction bases numbered 4, after V lost 5 bases and J lost 1 base.

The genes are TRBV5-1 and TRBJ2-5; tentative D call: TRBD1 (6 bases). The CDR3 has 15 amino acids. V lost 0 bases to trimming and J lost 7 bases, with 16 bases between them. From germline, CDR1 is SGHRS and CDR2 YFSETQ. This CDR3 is CASSLDTGNYGTQYF. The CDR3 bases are TGCGCCAGCAGCTTGGATACAGGGAATTATGGGACCCAGTACTTC.

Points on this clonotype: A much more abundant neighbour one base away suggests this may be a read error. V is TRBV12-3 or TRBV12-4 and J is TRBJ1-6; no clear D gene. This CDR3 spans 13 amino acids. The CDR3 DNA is TGTGCCAGCAGTTTGGGCCTAGGTTCACCCCTCCTCTTT. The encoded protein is CASSLGLGSPLLF.